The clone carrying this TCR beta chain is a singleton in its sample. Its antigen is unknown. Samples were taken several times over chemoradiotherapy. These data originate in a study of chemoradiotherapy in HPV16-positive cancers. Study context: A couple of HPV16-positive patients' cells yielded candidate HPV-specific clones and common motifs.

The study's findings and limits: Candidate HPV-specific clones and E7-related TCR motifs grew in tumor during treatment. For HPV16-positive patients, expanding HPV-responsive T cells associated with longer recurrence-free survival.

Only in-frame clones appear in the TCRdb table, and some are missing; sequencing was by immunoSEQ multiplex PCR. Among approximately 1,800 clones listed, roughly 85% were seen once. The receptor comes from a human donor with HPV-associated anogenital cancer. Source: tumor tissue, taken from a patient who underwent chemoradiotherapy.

The CDR3 coding sequence is TGTGCCAGCAGCCATGGGCGGACGAACACTGAAGCTTTCTTT. It is translated as CASSHGRTNTEAFF. The J gene is TRBJ1-1, the V gene TRBV28; no clear D gene. V was trimmed by 6 bases and J by 1 base, leaving 12 bases between them. There are 14 residues in the CDR3. Germline V gives CDR1 MDHEN, CDR2 SYDVKM.